Below are 30 T cell receptor beta chains sequenced from a single sample in a study of T cell responses to AZD1222 COVID-19 vaccine. Sequencing used immunoSEQ multiplex PCR; TCRdb keeps in-frame clones, though not all of them. This repertoire shows about 97,000 clones, roughly 86% found once; its top ten account for over 1.2%. Source: peripheral blood, taken on day 0 of AZD1222 vaccination. These receptors all stem from an adult in good health.

J is TRBJ1-4 and V is TRBV28, with no clear D. The CDR3 sequence is 14 residues long. The V gene lost 5 bases and the J gene lost 8 bases, with 15 bases spanning the gap. The V gene's germline CDR1 is MDHEN and CDR2 SYDVKM. CDR3 DNA: TGTGCCAGCAGTCCGTCTCATTCCCTAGAAAAACTGTTTTTT. It encodes CASSPSHSLEKLFF. Complete variable domain (other parts from reference TRBV28 and TRBJ1-4): DVKVTQSSRYLVKRTGEKVFLECVQDMDHENMFWYRQDPGLGLRLIYFSYDVKMKEKGDIPEGYSVSREKKERFSLILESASTNQTSMYLCASSPSHSLEKLFFGSGTQLSVL.

This clone was seen only a few times. The rearrangement joins TRBV2 to TRBJ2-3, with TRBD2 as a possible D gene (5 bases). The V gene's germline CDR1 is SNHLY and CDR2 FYNNEI. The V gene lost 3 bases and the J gene lost 0 bases, with 13 bases spanning the gap. This CDR3 contains 16 residues. CDR3 sequence: CASSDQRLPSTDTQYF. The CDR3 DNA is TGTGCCAGCAGTGATCAGAGACTACCTAGCACAGATACGCAGTATTTT.

This clone has only one observation. The V gene is TRBV9, the J gene TRBJ1-4, with a weak D call TRBD1 (6 bases). Trimming took off 0 bases at V and 5 bases at J, with 14 bases between the two ends. This CDR3 has 16 residues. The germline V gene has CDR1 SGDLS and CDR2 YYNGEE. The CDR3 spells CASSVDPGGANEKLFF. The DNA for the CDR3 is TGTGCCAGCAGCGTAGACCCCGGGGGGGCCAATGAAAAACTGTTTTTT.

The rearrangement joins TRBV29-1 to TRBJ2-7, with 7 bases fitting TRBD1. After removal of 6 bases from V and 1 base from J, the junction contained 3 bases not matched to a gene. This CDR3 has 12 residues. From germline, CDR1 is SQVTM and CDR2 ANQGSEA. CDR3 in amino acids: CSVLRGSYEQYF. Here the CDR3 DNA reads TGCAGCGTCCTCAGGGGGTCCTACGAGCAGTACTTC.

The gene calls are TRBV7-9 and TRBJ2-3; TRBD2 is a possible D gene (6 bases). From germline, CDR1 is SEHNR and CDR2 FQNEAQ (reference sequence). V lost 3 bases, J lost 0 bases, and 10 bases lay in between. This CDR3 comprises 15 residues. DNA of the CDR3: TGTGCCAGCAGCTTTGGGACTCGTAGCACAGATACGCAGTATTTT. This sequence encodes CASSFGTRSTDTQYF.

This clone was picked up a small number of times. One junction end does not reproduce the germline sequence, and a read error may be involved. The chain carries TRBV29-1 and TRBJ1-2, with D maybe TRBD1 (5 bases). The V gene's germline CDR1 is SQVTM and CDR2 ANQGSEA. The CDR3 runs 9 residues. CDR3 sequence: CSVREAGPF. The DNA of the CDR3 is TGCAGCGTTAGGGAGGCAGGGCCTTTC. Variable domain in full (rest from reference TRBV29-1 and TRBJ1-2): SAVISQKPSRDICQRGTSLTIQCQVDSQVTMMFWYRQQPGQSLTLIATANQGSEATYESGFVIDKFPISRPNLTFSTLTVSNMSPEDSSIYLCSVREAGPFGSGTRLTVV.

The chain has TRBV29-1 and TRBJ2-3, with a possible D match to TRBD2 (7 bases). The CDR3 runs to 14 residues. Germline V lookup: CDR1 SQVTM, CDR2 ANQGSEA. V gave up 4 bases and J gave up 4 bases, with 15 bases separating them. The CDR3 coding sequence is TGCAGCGTTGTAGGGCGGCGGGGGCCAGATACGCAGTATTTT. Amino acids: CSVVGRRGPDTQYF.

This clone was picked up a small number of times. The chain carries TRBV9 and TRBJ1-3; D not resolved. CDR3 length: 17 residues. V was pared by 4 bases and J by 0 bases, with 17 bases between. Germline V gene lookup returns CDR1 SGDLS and CDR2 YYNGEE. The CDR3 DNA reads as TGTGCCAGCAGCCCCCCGGTGCTCCCACGCTCTGGAAACACCATATATTTT. It codes for CASSPPVLPRSGNTIYF.

This clone was counted only a few times. J is TRBJ2-3 and V is TRBV28, with D perhaps TRBD2 (6 bases). With 1 base removed from V and 1 base from J, the gap between germline ends came to 9 bases. Germline assignment: CDR1 MDHEN and CDR2 SYDVKM. The CDR3 sequence is 15 residues long. The CDR3 region has the DNA TGTGCCAGCAGTTTATCGGCTAGCGGCACAGATACGCAGTATTTT. Translation: CASSLSASGTDTQYF.

The rearrangement links TRBV29-1 to TRBJ1-2; possibly TRBD1 for D (5 bases). This CDR3 contains 13 residues. Germline V gene sequence: CDR1 SQVTM, CDR2 ANQGSEA. V was cut by 7 bases and J by 3 bases, with 15 bases left in between. CDR3 amino acids: CSAWGGFDYGYTF. In nucleotides, the CDR3 is TGCAGCGCGTGGGGGGGTTTTGACTATGGCTACACCTTC.

The V call is TRBV28, the J call TRBJ1-5, with 7 bases lining up with TRBD1. The CDR3 is 15 amino acids. Germline V gene lookup returns CDR1 MDHEN and CDR2 SYDVKM. Trimming at V came to 1 base and at J to 7 bases, leaving 7 bases not matched to a gene. CDR3 bases: TGTGCCAGCAGTTTATTAACAGGGGTATTGCAGCCCCAGCATTTT. Translated, it gives CASSLLTGVLQPQHF.

This rearrangement joins TRBV27 to TRBJ1-4, with a weak D call TRBD1 (6 bases). Germline CDR1 and CDR2: MNHEY and SMNVEV (reference sequence). V lost 5 bases, J lost 4 bases, and 14 bases lay in between. The CDR3 has 15 residues. CDR3 protein: CASSRGGPLNEKLFF. The CDR3 DNA is TGTGCCAGCAGTCGGGGGGGGCCCCTTAATGAAAAACTGTTTTTT.

The V and J genes are TRBV20-1 and TRBJ2-7, with D tentatively TRBD1 (5 bases). V was cut by 8 bases and J by 5 bases, with 13 bases left in between. CDR3 length equals 11 residues. Germline CDR1 DFQATT, CDR2 SNEGSKA (reference sequence). The CDR3 sequence is CSYRPSNEQYF. The CDR3 bases are TGCAGTTACAGGCCGAGCAACGAGCAGTACTTC.

The rearrangement links TRBV23-1 to TRBJ2-5; TRBD2 agrees at 9 bases. TRBV23-1 has ORF status, its function being uncertain. V shed 4 bases and J 5 bases; nucleotides not matched to a gene: 5. The CDR3 has 14 residues. The CDR3 loop is CASSPAGGQETQYF. The CDR3 DNA follows: TGCGCCAGCAGTCCTGCGGGAGGGCAGGAGACCCAGTACTTC.

Here the CDR3 reads CASRPSGAYEQYF. DNA of the CDR3: TGTGCCAGCAGGCCTAGCGGGGCCTACGAGCAGTACTTC. The chain joins TRBV11-2 to TRBJ2-7, with 9 bases aligning to TRBD2. CDR1 SGHAT and CDR2 FQNNGV come from the germline V gene. There are 13 residues in the CDR3. V was pared by 6 bases and J by 2 bases, with 2 bases of the junction left unmatched.

The chain recombines TRBV13 with TRBJ1-2; tentative D call: TRBD1 (6 bases). The germline V gene encodes CDR1 PRHDT and CDR2 FYEKMQ (reference sequence). V lost 5 bases and J lost 4, with 11 bases in between. This CDR3 has 13 residues. CDR3 sequence reads: CASSQDRSYGYTF. In DNA form, the CDR3 reads TGTGCCAGCAGCCAAGACAGGTCCTATGGCTACACCTTC.

The rearrangement joins TRBV20-1 to TRBJ2-7; D is ambiguous. Germline V gives CDR1 DFQATT, CDR2 SNEGSKA (reference sequence). This CDR3 has 12 amino acids. V lost 3 bases to trimming and J lost 3 bases, with 9 bases between them. The CDR3 here is CSASGTLYEQYF. CDR3 sequence (DNA): TGCAGTGCTAGTGGCACTCTCTACGAGCAGTACTTC.

V and J are TRBV12-3 or TRBV12-4 and TRBJ1-2; possibly TRBD1 for D (6 bases). The CDR3 consists of 13 residues. V lost 5 bases and J lost 4, with 11 bases in between. Here the CDR3 DNA reads TGTGCCAGCAGTACTGGACAGATCTATGGCTACACCTTC. This translates into CASSTGQIYGYTF.

In nucleotides, the CDR3 is TGTGCCAGCAGCCCCAGATCCCGACCCACTGACTACGAGCAGTACTTC. Its protein product is CASSPRSRPTDYEQYF. The rearrangement uses TRBV9 and TRBJ2-7; D gene ambiguous. CDR1 is SGDLS and CDR2 is YYNGEE in the germline V gene. Deletions cut 4 bases from V and 3 bases from J, with 20 bases between. CDR3 length: 16 amino acids.

This clone was seen just once. The genes are TRBV6-2 or TRBV6-3 and TRBJ1-5; perhaps TRBD1 as D (6 bases). Trimming pared 0 bases from V and 4 bases from J, leaving 10 bases between. The CDR3 runs to 15 residues. Germline values: CDR1 MNHEY, CDR2 SVGEGT. The CDR3 here is CASSYSWGANQPQHF. The CDR3, as DNA: TGTGCCAGCAGTTACTCGTGGGGGGCTAATCAGCCCCAGCATTTT.

V gene TRBV21-1 combines with J gene TRBJ2-1; the table calls TRBD1, which could not be checked here. TRBV21-1 is tagged as a pseudogene. This CDR3 is built from 14 residues. CDR3 nucleotide sequence: TGTGCCAGCTGTGGGGGCCTCGCATACAATGAGCAGTTCTTC. Its translation is CASCGGLAYNEQFF.

The genes are TRBV10-3 and TRBJ2-7, with D possibly matching TRBD1 (6 bases). The CDR3 is 14 residues long. Trimming cost V 6 bases and J 2 bases, with 14 bases left between them. Germline CDR1 reads ENHRY; CDR2 reads SYGVKD. The DNA for the CDR3 is TGTGCCATCAGGGCAGGACAGTCTACCTACGAGCAGTACTTC. This translates into CAIRAGQSTYEQYF.

In its sample, this clone was seen a few times. This rearrangement joins TRBV5-4 to TRBJ2-2; 11 nucleotides align to TRBD1. CDR3 length: 15 amino acids. Germline V CDR1 and CDR2: SGHNT, YYREEE (reference sequence). With V trimmed by 3 bases and J by 7 bases, 5 bases remained unmatched. The chain's CDR3 is CASSSDRGRIGELFF. CDR3 coding DNA: TGTGCCAGCAGCTCGGACAGGGGGCGAATCGGGGAGCTGTTTTTT.

The genes are TRBV12-2 and TRBJ2-5. TRBV12-2 is labeled a pseudogene. The CDR3 is 14 residues long. CDR3 bases: TGTGCAAGTCGCTTAGGCCTGAAGTCTGTGACCCAGTACTTC. Its translation: CASRLGLKSVTQYF.

V and J are TRBV4-3 and TRBJ2-3; 8 bases line up with TRBD1. This CDR3 contains 15 residues. Losses at the gene ends were 0 bases for V and 3 bases for J; bases not matched to a gene: 2. Germline lookup yields CDR1 LGHNA and CDR2 YSLEER. CDR3 coding DNA: TGCGCCAGCAGCCAAGACAGGGGGCGTACAGATACGCAGTATTTT. Its translation is CASSQDRGRTDTQYF.

The chain is built from TRBV12-3 or TRBV12-4 and TRBJ1-1; D is possibly TRBD1 (5 bases). V dropped 1 base and J dropped 2 bases, with 5 bases sitting between them. The CDR3 length is 13 residues. The CDR3 nucleotides are TGTGCCAGCAGTTTAGGGACAAACACTGAAGCTTTCTTT. This translates into CASSLGTNTEAFF.

In this sample, this clone turned up a few times. The chain recombines TRBV28 with TRBJ2-2; 12 bases are shared with TRBD2. The germline gives CDR1 MDHEN, CDR2 SYDVKM. V was clipped by 4 bases and J by 4 bases; unmatched bases: 1. This CDR3 contains 15 residues. Written as DNA, the CDR3 is TGTGCCAGCAGTTCTAGCGGGAGGGCCACCGGGGAGCTGTTTTTT. This gives the protein CASSSSGRATGELFF.

The V call is TRBV7-9, the J call TRBJ1-4; D is unclear. Germline V CDR1 and CDR2: SEHNR, FQNEAQ (reference sequence). This CDR3 region has 12 residues. V shed 5 bases and J shed 3 bases, with 4 bases lying between them. The CDR3 nucleotides read TGTGCCAGCAGCCGCCCTAATGAAAAACTGTTTTTT. It encodes CASSRPNEKLFF. The full variable domain, completed using reference TRBV7-9 and TRBJ1-4, is DTGVSQNPRHKITKRGQNVTFRCDPISEHNRLYWYRQTLGQGPEFLTYFQNEAQLEKSRLLSDRFSAERPKGSFSTLEIQRTEQGDSAMYLCASSRPNEKLFFGSGTQLSVL.

V gene TRBV27 combines with J gene TRBJ1-6; D may be TRBD1 (6 bases). CDR1 and CDR2 (germline): MNHEY, SMNVEV (reference sequence). The germline V and J ends were trimmed by 3 bases and 7 bases, with 10 bases remaining between them. The CDR3 has 14 residues. CDR3 protein: CASSFGGGNSPLHF. Here the CDR3 DNA reads TGTGCCAGCAGTTTTGGAGGGGGAAATTCACCCCTCCACTTT.

This sequence joins TRBV3-1 (or the pseudogene TRBV3-2) and TRBJ2-1; TRBD2 matches at 11 bases. The CDR3 sequence is 16 residues long. Germline values: CDR1 LGHDT, CDR2 YNNKEL (reference sequence). Unmatched junction bases numbered 8, after V lost 1 base and J lost 9 bases. For the CDR3, the DNA is TGTGCCAGCAGCCAAGTGGCTAGCGGGAGGTTAAGTGAGCAGTTCTTC. Translation: CASSQVASGRLSEQFF.